Shown below are 23 T cell receptor beta chains from a single sample sequenced in a study of cytomegalovirus exposure and HLA in healthy donors. Libraries were prepared by immunoSEQ multiplex PCR; TCRdb keeps only in-frame clonotypes and omits some of them. This sample has about 160,000 clones, with roughly 86% found just once. The sequenced material came from PBMCs. The receptors shown here come from a woman aged 18-29 years in good health and CMV-seropositive.

The V and J genes are TRBV21-1 and TRBJ2-7; TRBD1, the D gene given by the table, was not confirmed from the DNA. TRBV21-1 is a pseudogene locus. This CDR3 comprises 14 residues. The CDR3 nucleotides are TGTGCCAGCAGCGTTCACAGGGGAGGCCACGAGCAGTACTTC. Translation gives CASSVHRGGHEQYF.

The CDR3 here is CASSLVQSNEKLFF. The CDR3 bases are TGCGCCAGCAGCTTGGTACAGTCTAATGAAAAACTGTTTTTT. J is TRBJ1-4 and V is TRBV5-1; D remains ambiguous. This CDR3 contains 14 residues. Germline-derived CDR1 and CDR2 are SGHRS and YFSETQ. V was trimmed by 0 bases and J by 3 bases, leaving 6 bases between them.

The chain combines TRBV2 with TRBJ2-5; D might be TRBD1 (5 bases). The CDR3 length is 14 residues. The V gene lost 6 bases and the J gene lost 1 base, with 12 bases spanning the gap. Per the germline V gene, CDR1 is SNHLY and CDR2 is FYNNEI. Written as DNA, the CDR3 is TGTGCCAGCAGGTTAACAGGAGCCCAAGAGACCCAGTACTTC. It codes for CASRLTGAQETQYF.

The table lists this clone with a few counts. The chain has TRBV6-4 and TRBJ1-5; no reliable D call. This CDR3 is 13 amino acids long. Germline CDR1 reads MRHNA; CDR2 reads SNTAGT. V was pared by 11 bases and J by 0 bases, with 11 bases between. The CDR3 sequence is CADRGFSNQPQHF. The CDR3 DNA follows: TGTGCCGACCGCGGTTTTAGCAATCAGCCCCAGCATTTT.

CDR3: CASSLSTFTDTQYF. The CDR3 DNA follows: TGTGCCAGCAGTTTGAGTACGTTCACAGATACGCAGTATTTT. This chain joins TRBV28 and TRBJ2-3; no clear D. With 3 bases removed from V and 2 bases from J, the gap between germline ends came to 9 bases. This CDR3 is 14 amino acids long. Germline values: CDR1 MDHEN, CDR2 SYDVKM.

The rearrangement uses TRBV6-6 and TRBJ1-5; D is undetermined. Trimming removed 6 bases at V and 5 bases at J, with 17 bases between. The V gene's germline CDR1 is MNHNY and CDR2 SVGAGI (reference sequence). The CDR3 length is 15 residues. The CDR3 spells CASRPGARRDQPQHF. CDR3 DNA sequence: TGTGCCAGCAGGCCCGGAGCACGGCGCGATCAGCCCCAGCATTTT.

The V and J genes are TRBV5-4 and TRBJ2-1; possibly TRBD2 for D (6 bases). The CDR3 runs to 14 residues. Trimming shortened V by 1 base and J by 5 bases, and 10 bases separated the two germline ends. Germline lookup yields CDR1 SGHNT and CDR2 YYREEE (reference sequence). CDR3 sequence: CASSLPSENNEQFF. CDR3 in DNA: TGTGCCAGCAGCTTGCCTAGCGAAAACAATGAGCAGTTCTTC. Combining the CDR3 with reference TRBV5-4 and TRBJ2-1 gives the whole variable domain ETGVTQSPTHLIKTRGQQVTLRCSSQSGHNTVSWYQQALGQGPQFIFQYYREEENGRGNFPPRFSGLQFPNYSSELNVNALELDDSALYLCASSLPSENNEQFFGPGTRLTVL.

This sequence joins TRBV6-5 and TRBJ2-3; the match to TRBD1 covers 9 bases. The junction had 8 bases not matched to a gene; V was cut back by 4 bases and J by 3 bases. The germline V gene encodes CDR1 MNHEY and CDR2 SVGAGI. The CDR3 extends over 16 amino acids. The CDR3 spells CASSSNRGRTTDTQYF. The DNA of the CDR3 is TGTGCCAGCAGTTCCAACAGGGGGCGCACTACAGATACGCAGTATTTT.

The V call is TRBV7-3, the J call TRBJ2-7; 7 bases line up with TRBD1. The V gene's germline CDR1 is SGHTA and CDR2 FQGTGA. This CDR3 is 14 amino acids long. Trimming removed 2 bases from V and 2 bases from J; junction bases left unmatched: 3. The CDR3 region has the DNA TGTGCCAGCAGCTTAGGGGACAGCCCCTACGAGCAGTACTTC. Protein sequence: CASSLGDSPYEQYF.

The chain recombines TRBV13 with TRBJ2-7, with 9 bases identical to TRBD2. The CDR3 loop spans 14 amino acids. V lost 5 bases and J lost 5; bases outside the gene matches: 7. CDR1 and CDR2 (germline): PRHDT, FYEKMQ (reference sequence). CDR3 region: CASSQGLAFDEQYF. CDR3 DNA: TGTGCCAGCAGCCAGGGACTAGCCTTCGACGAGCAGTACTTC.

DNA of the CDR3: TGTGCCAGCAGTGAACAGGGAGGCTCCTACGAGCAGTACTTC. It yields the protein CASSEQGGSYEQYF. V usage is TRBV2 and J usage is TRBJ2-7, with a weak D call TRBD2 (6 bases). Trimming cost V 2 bases and J 0 bases, with 8 bases left between them. Germline loops: CDR1 SNHLY, CDR2 FYNNEI. The CDR3 is made up of 14 amino acids.

This chain connects TRBV6-6 to TRBJ1-5, with 7 bases aligning to TRBD1. CDR1 and CDR2 (germline): MNHNY, SVGAGI (reference sequence). Germline trimming cut 4 bases from V and 4 bases from J; bases unmatched to any gene: 7. The CDR3 consists of 15 residues. CDR3: CASSFRQGVNQPQHF. CDR3 coding DNA: TGTGCCAGCAGTTTCCGACAGGGTGTGAATCAGCCCCAGCATTTT.

The V gene is TRBV6-1, the J gene TRBJ1-2; no clear D. This CDR3 has 10 residues. Germline V CDR1 and CDR2: MNHNS, SASEGT. Trimming took off 10 bases at V and 4 bases at J, with 7 bases between the two ends. The CDR3 region has the DNA TGTGCCACCTCGAGCTATGGCTACACCTTC. Amino acid sequence: CATSSYGYTF.

This clone has a single count. This rearrangement joins TRBV30 to TRBJ2-3, with 7 bases matching TRBD1. The CDR3 has 11 amino acids. V lost 7 bases to trimming and J lost 8 bases; unmatched junction nucleotides: 6. CDR1 and CDR2 (germline): GTSNPN, SVGIG (reference sequence). The CDR3 bases are TGTGCCTCCCAAAAGGGGGCTACGCAGTATTTT. Translation: CASQKGATQYF.

The V and J genes are TRBV2 and TRBJ2-2; D possibly corresponds to TRBD2 (6 bases). The CDR3 extends over 14 amino acids. CDR1 is SNHLY, CDR2 FYNNEI, per germline. V was shortened by 8 bases and J by 2 bases, with 12 bases between the two germline ends. CDR3: CASRGTLNTGELFF. The CDR3 DNA follows: TGTGCCAGCCGGGGGACCCTAAACACCGGGGAGCTGTTTTTT.

This rearrangement joins TRBV20-1 to TRBJ2-3, with D unclear. The CDR3 has 11 residues. CDR1 and CDR2 (germline): DFQATT, SNEGSKA (reference sequence). CDR3 region: CRAVRSDTQYF. CDR3 coding DNA: TGCAGGGCCGTCAGGTCAGATACGCAGTATTTT.

This chain uses TRBV9 with TRBJ2-1; TRBD1 is a possible D gene (6 bases). This CDR3 is built from 12 residues. V was cut by 8 bases and J by 10 bases, with 16 bases left in between. Germline assignment: CDR1 SGDLS and CDR2 YYNGEE. The CDR3 coding sequence is TGTGCCAGTTCTCAATCAGGGGACGAGCAGTTCTTC. Amino acid sequence: CASSQSGDEQFF. Full variable domain (remainder filled in from reference TRBV9 and TRBJ2-1): DSGVTQTPKHLITATGQRVTLRCSPRSGDLSVYWYQQSLDQGLQFLIQYYNGEERAKGNILERFSAQQFPDLHSELNLSSLELGDSALYFCASSQSGDEQFFGPGTRLTVL.

This chain joins TRBV9 and TRBJ2-5; TRBD1 is a possible D gene (5 bases). Looked up from germline, CDR1 is SGDLS and CDR2 is YYNGEE. The CDR3 contains 16 residues. Trimming took 0 bases from V and 5 from J, leaving 17 bases between them. CDR3 sequence reads: CASSVVSQGQGETQYF. DNA of the CDR3: TGTGCCAGCAGCGTAGTATCCCAGGGTCAAGGTGAGACCCAGTACTTC.

The rearrangement uses TRBV5-1 and TRBJ2-7; TRBD2 is a possible D gene (5 bases). The germline V and J ends were trimmed by 6 bases and 0 bases, with 13 bases remaining between them. Germline CDR1 reads SGHRS; CDR2 reads YFSETQ. The length of the CDR3 is 14 residues. CDR3 region: CASISSGSSYEQYF. The CDR3 region has the DNA TGCGCCAGCATTTCGTCGGGGAGCTCCTACGAGCAGTACTTC. The whole variable domain, remainder taken from reference TRBV5-1 and TRBJ2-7, is KAGVTQTPRYLIKTRGQQVTLSCSPISGHRSVSWYQQTPGQGLQFLFEYFSETQRNKGNFPGRFSGRQFSNSRSEMNVSTLELGDSALYLCASISSGSSYEQYFGPGTRLTVT.

The genes are TRBV14 and TRBJ1-2; no clear D gene. The CDR3 sequence is 12 residues long. Germline V gives CDR1 SGHDN, CDR2 FVKESK. Deletions cut 1 base from V and 3 bases from J, with 3 bases between. The CDR3 nucleotides are TGTGCCAGCAGCCAAGGGCACTATGGCTACACCTTC. Its translation is CASSQGHYGYTF.

This rearrangement joins TRBV12-5 to TRBJ2-7; no firm D call. V was cut by 1 base and J by 0 bases, with 13 bases left in between. Germline V gene lookup returns CDR1 LGHNT and CDR2 FRNRAP. The CDR3 consists of 16 residues. CDR3 nucleotide sequence: TGTGCTAGTGGTTTGGAAAGGAGAGGTTACTCCTACGAGCAGTACTTC. It codes for CASGLERRGYSYEQYF. Full variable domain (missing parts from reference TRBV12-5 and TRBJ2-7): DARVTQTPRHKVTEMGQEVTMRCQPILGHNTVFWYRQTMMQGLELLAYFRNRAPLDDSGMPKDRFSAEMPDATLATLKIQPSEPRDSAVYFCASGLERRGYSYEQYFGPGTRLTVT.

CDR3 sequence (DNA): TGCGCCAGCAGGTTCGTGGCCGACAATGAGCAGTTCTTC. Translation gives CASRFVADNEQFF. The V call is TRBV5-1, the J call TRBJ2-1; D gene ambiguous. Trimming removed 5 bases at V and 5 bases at J, with 11 bases between. This CDR3 comprises 13 residues. Germline CDR1 and CDR2: SGHRS and YFSETQ.

The V gene is TRBV7-9, the J gene TRBJ1-1; 10 nucleotides agree with TRBD1. This CDR3 has 13 amino acids. J lost 11 bases, V lost 7 bases, and 10 bases had no gene match. Germline CDR1 reads SEHNR; CDR2 reads FQNEAQ (reference sequence). CDR3: CASTSGDRGSAFF. The CDR3 DNA reads TGTGCCAGCACCTCAGGGGACAGGGGCTCGGCTTTCTTT.